This T cell receptor (beta chain) was retrieved from a study of vaccination and CD4 T cells after COVID-19. Treatment reported: roughly 10-day PBMC culture with coronavirus spike peptide pools or control peptides (ViraFEST assay). Germline V gene sequence: CDR1 MNHEY, CDR2 SVGAGI. This CDR3 spans 19 amino acids. Trimming took 1 base from V and 1 from J, leaving 20 bases between them. Sequencing of DNA taken from cultured CD4+ T cells relied on the Oncomine TCR Beta short-read assay. TCRdb itself ran the PCR reads through MiXCR, one entry per CDR3 protein. The table lists about 10,000 distinct CDR3 sequences, approximately 61% of them singletons. On this clonotype itself: Its cognate antigen is unknown.

The sample consisted of CD4+ T cells from blood, cultured in vitro. The J gene is TRBJ2-1, the V gene TRBV6-5; D is perhaps TRBD1 or TRBD2 (6 bases each). This clonotype was obtained from a human donor who had recovered from COVID-19. The CDR3 spells CASSYYPTTGRRSYNEQFF. In DNA form, the CDR3 reads TGTGCCAGCAGTTACTATCCAACTACAGGGAGGAGGTCCTACAATGAGCAGTTCTTC.